This T cell receptor beta chain was recorded in a study of preoperative IRX-2 immunotherapy in early breast cancer. Profiled with immunoSEQ multiplex PCR; TCRdb holds only in-frame clones, not every one. The table shows tens of thousands of clones, with under 90% occurring only once. V lost 1 base, J lost 6 bases, and 8 bases stayed unmatched. Germline V lookup: CDR1 SGHVS, CDR2 FNYEAQ. This CDR3 has 16 residues. Described treatment: preoperative locoregional IRX-2 cytokine immunotherapy. This receptor was identified in a human donor with breast cancer. The chain combines TRBV7-6 with TRBJ1-1, with TRBD1 matching 10 bases. The sample here was tumor tissue, taken after IRX-2 immunotherapy. In DNA, the CDR3 is TGTGCCAGCAGCTTAGATGAGGGACAGGGGAGAGCTGAAGCTTTCTTT. Encoded protein: CASSLDEGQGRAEAFF.